These 14 T cell receptor beta chains came from one sample sequenced in a study of patients and donors after allogeneic stem cell transplantation. Using its own MiXCR run on the RT-PCR reads, TCRdb lists one record per CDR3 protein. Of 110,000 or so distinct CDR3 sequences listed, approximately 40% were seen once; the top ten hold around 30%. Sequencing was done on a sample of blood, either unsorted or a sorted T cell fraction (not recorded which). The receptors stem from a human donor who was either an allogeneic HSCT recipient or a stem cell or donor lymphocyte infusion donor (not recorded which). It is not recorded whose cells these are; they may come from a transplant donor.

This clonotype was seen many times. V usage is TRBV28 and J usage is TRBJ2-1; D remains unclear. Trimming removed 4 bases from V and 0 bases from J, with 10 bases in between. CDR1 and CDR2 from the germline V gene are MDHEN and SYDVKM. This CDR3 spans 15 amino acids. The CDR3 nucleotides are TGTGCCAGCAGTTCGTACTACAGCTCCTACAATGAGCAGTTCTTC. Translating it yields CASSSYYSSYNEQFF.

The chain joins TRBV6-2 or TRBV6-3 to TRBJ2-1; D unresolved. V lost 2 bases, J lost 4 bases, and 6 bases lay in between. From germline, CDR1 is MNHEY and CDR2 SVGEGT. The CDR3 is 13 amino acids. CDR3 sequence: CASSYEPYNEQFF. CDR3 nucleotides: TGTGCCAGCAGTTACGAACCATACAATGAGCAGTTCTTC.

The rearrangement uses TRBV10-3 and TRBJ2-1; D is unresolved. Germline V gene data show CDR1 as ENHRY and CDR2 as SYGVKD. CDR3 length equals 13 residues. CDR3: CVTGPILNNEQFF. The CDR3 DNA reads as TGTGTCACCGGGCCCATTCTTAACAATGAGCAGTTCTTC.

The chain is built from TRBV20-1 and TRBJ2-7; 7 bases are a match to TRBD2. This CDR3 region has 15 residues. Germline V gene lookup returns CDR1 DFQATT and CDR2 SNEGSKA (reference sequence). The trim removed 3 bases at V and 1 base at J, leaving 9 bases unmatched. The CDR3 sequence: CSASGRWDKSYEQYF. The CDR3 nucleotides are TGCAGTGCTAGCGGGAGGTGGGATAAGTCCTACGAGCAGTACTTC.

This chain uses TRBV2 with TRBJ1-2; TRBD1 matches at 7 bases. V lost 1 base to trimming and J lost 7 bases; unmatched junction nucleotides: 6. Germline CDR1 SNHLY, CDR2 FYNNEI. CDR3 size: 14 residues. In DNA, the CDR3 is TGTGCCAGCAGTGAAGTCGGGACAGCCGTTGGCTACACCTTC. As protein: CASSEVGTAVGYTF.

This rearrangement joins TRBV5-1 to TRBJ2-7; TRBD1 is a possible D gene (6 bases). This CDR3 is 16 amino acids long. Germline V CDR1 and CDR2: SGHRS, YFSETQ. Deletions cut 1 base from V and 1 base from J, with 15 bases between. The CDR3 spells CASSLSSIQGSYEQYF. CDR3 in DNA: TGCGCCAGCAGCTTGAGTTCGATACAGGGATCCTACGAGCAGTACTTC.

This rearrangement joins TRBV6-5 to TRBJ2-3, with TRBD1 matching over 7 bases. Trimming cost V 0 bases and J 5 bases; bases outside gene matches: 5. Germline loops: CDR1 MNHEY, CDR2 SVGAGI. The CDR3 is 15 amino acids. The CDR3 loop is CASSYSGQGVDTQYF. The CDR3 bases are TGTGCCAGCAGTTACTCCGGCCAGGGGGTAGATACGCAGTATTTT.

The rearrangement links TRBV24-1 to TRBJ2-2; 7 positions agree with TRBD1. Germline V lookup: CDR1 KGHDR, CDR2 SFDVKD. J gave up 2 bases and V 6 bases, and 5 bases lay outside the gene matches. This CDR3 is 15 amino acids long. The CDR3 protein is CATSPGQINTGELFF. In DNA, the CDR3 is TGTGCCACCAGTCCGGGACAGATAAACACCGGGGAGCTGTTTTTT.

The chain recombines TRBV6-6 with TRBJ2-4; D uncertain. The CDR3 contains 11 residues. V was pared by 4 bases and J by 4 bases, with 2 bases between. Germline V CDR1 and CDR2: MNHNY, SVGAGI (reference sequence). The DNA for the CDR3 is TGTGCCAGCAGTTGGAAAAACATTCAGTACTTC. It specifies CASSWKNIQYF.

This sequence joins TRBV7-8 and TRBJ2-1; no firm D call. The V and J ends lost 0 bases and 5 bases respectively, with 11 bases between them. Per germline, CDR1 SGHVS and CDR2 FQNEAQ. The CDR3 extends over 15 amino acids. CDR3: CASSLAYVGDNEQFF. CDR3 sequence (DNA): TGTGCCAGCAGCTTAGCGTACGTAGGAGACAATGAGCAGTTCTTC.

The rearrangement uses TRBV15 and TRBJ1-5; 8 nucleotides match TRBD1. Unmatched junction bases numbered 3, after V lost 2 bases and J lost 0 bases. The germline gives CDR1 LNHNV, CDR2 YYDKDF (reference sequence). CDR3 size: 16 residues. The CDR3 reads CATSRTGTGSNQPQHF. CDR3 DNA: TGTGCCACCAGCAGAACCGGGACAGGTAGCAATCAGCCCCAGCATTTT. The variable domain in full, with the rest retrieved from reference TRBV15 and TRBJ1-5, is DAMVIQNPRYQVTQFGKPVTLSCSQTLNHNVMYWYQQKSSQAPKLLFHYYDKDFNNEADTPDNFQSRRPNTSFCFLDIRSPGLGDTAMYLCATSRTGTGSNQPQHFGDGTRLSIL.

The gene calls are TRBV4-2 and TRBJ1-5; D unclear. V was trimmed by 0 bases and J by 6 bases, leaving 6 bases between them. Germline V gene lookup returns CDR1 LGHNA and CDR2 YNFKEQ. The length of the CDR3 is 13 residues. The CDR3 DNA reads as TGTGCCAGCAGCCAAGAGAATGGTCAGCCCCAGCATTTT. It yields the protein CASSQENGQPQHF.

This clonotype was observed a few times. This sequence joins TRBV6-5 and TRBJ1-5; D not resolved. The V gene lost 4 bases and the J gene lost 4 bases, with 14 bases spanning the gap. The V gene's germline CDR1 is MNHEY and CDR2 SVGAGI. The CDR3 totals 15 residues. CDR3 bases: TGTGCCAGCAGTTTAGCGGGCCTTCCGAATCAGCCCCAGCATTTT. Translated, it gives CASSLAGLPNQPQHF.

This chain connects TRBV20-1 to TRBJ1-5, with D uncertain. CDR3 length: 15 residues. V shed 0 bases and J shed 2 bases, with 11 bases lying between them. Germline CDR1 reads DFQATT; CDR2 reads SNEGSKA (reference sequence). The chain's CDR3 is CSARDASRGNQPQHF. In DNA form, the CDR3 reads TGCAGTGCTAGAGACGCCTCAAGGGGCAATCAGCCCCAGCATTTT.